The source of this T cell receptor (beta chain) is a study of blood T cell repertoires in COVID-19. The wider study: Samples representing acute and convalescent COVID-19 were sourced from the United States, Italy and Spain. PBMCs, B-cell-depleted T cells, or T cells provided the cDNA or gDNA that made up the material.

From germline, CDR1 is SGHRS and CDR2 YFSETQ. This CDR3 region has 14 residues. V was pared by 4 bases and J by 3 bases, with 4 bases of the junction left unmatched. Sequencing was performed with immunoSEQ multiplex PCR; in TCRdb, only in-frame clones are kept and a portion is missing. The sample shows some 140,000 clones, 70% to 85% of them seen only once. What was sequenced was peripheral blood. The TCR originated in a woman of 80 years or more with acute or convalescent COVID-19. The chain carries TRBV5-1 and TRBJ2-3, with 8 bases lining up with TRBD2. CDR3 residues: CASSPGLETDTQYF. In nucleotides, the CDR3 is TGCGCCAGCAGCCCGGGACTAGAAACAGATACGCAGTATTTT.